Included here is one T cell receptor (beta chain) sequence, with context. Antigen: not known. Relapses following autologous stem cell transplantation were seen in all patients, with brentuximab vedotin exposure varying. Patients' outcomes at their best amounted to complete response, partial response or progressive disease. These data are taken from a study of PD-1 blockade in classical Hodgkin lymphoma. Study context: The patients were dosed with nivolumab 3 mg/kg, infused intravenously every 2 weeks. Study-wide results and caveats: Newly diagnosed patients and complete responders had comparable diversity at baseline. Nothing has yet pinned down what causes the repertoire differences, possibly disease activity or prior therapy.

Using immunoSEQ multiplex PCR, the repertoire was profiled, and TCRdb retains in-frame clones only, with some absent. The sample has under 40,000 clones, approximately 85% seen once. This material consisted of peripheral blood mononuclear cells (PBMCs), taken at baseline. This TCR was sampled from a human donor with classical Hodgkin lymphoma.

The CDR3 spells CASSANSPGLEQFF. In DNA form, the CDR3 reads TGTGCCAGCAGTGCCAATTCACCGGGACTAGAGCAGTTCTTC. V gene TRBV6-4 combines with J gene TRBJ2-1, with 7 nucleotides matching TRBD2. This CDR3 comprises 14 residues. The V gene end was trimmed by 4 bases and the J gene end by 10 bases; junction bases not matched to a gene: 10. From germline, CDR1 is MRHNA and CDR2 SNTAGT.